The 14 T cell receptor beta chains given below trace back to one sample, sequenced in a study of T cells after yellow fever vaccination. TCRdb recomputed calls from the 5' RACE reads with MiXCR, one row per CDR3 protein. The sample consists of some 320,000 distinct CDR3 sequences, around 10% of them appearing once. The sample here was CD4+ T cells sorted from PBMCs, taken 5 days after the yellow fever booster vaccination. Every receptor here comes from a man younger than 35 who received the YFV17D yellow fever vaccine.

Only a few counts were recorded for this clonotype. The chain has TRBV4-3 and TRBJ1-3; D perhaps matches TRBD1 (5 bases). This CDR3 spans 17 amino acids. Looked up from germline, CDR1 is LGHNA and CDR2 is YSLEER. V was pared by 0 bases and J by 3 bases, with 15 bases between. The CDR3 DNA reads as TGCGCCAGCAGCCAAGATTGGGGCCCCATGGGTGGAAACACCATATATTTT. Its protein product is CASSQDWGPMGGNTIYF.

The chain recombines TRBV20-1 with TRBJ2-3; possible D gene TRBD2, 5 bases. Trimming left V 3 bases short and J 8 bases short, with 9 bases between. Germline V lookup: CDR1 DFQATT, CDR2 SNEGSKA (reference sequence). CDR3 length: 11 residues. The CDR3 bases are TGCAGTGCTAGTGATGAGGGTACGCAGTATTTT. Protein product: CSASDEGTQYF.

V usage is TRBV9 and J usage is TRBJ1-6; TRBD1 matches at 7 bases. Germline V lookup: CDR1 SGDLS, CDR2 YYNGEE. This CDR3 has 15 residues. With 4 bases clipped from V and 8 bases from J, the junction kept 9 bases outside the gene matches. This chain's CDR3 is CASSRQGFGDSPLHF. CDR3 nucleotide sequence: TGTGCCAGCAGCAGACAGGGTTTTGGCGATTCACCCCTCCACTTT.

The V call is TRBV7-3, the J call TRBJ2-5; D might be TRBD1 or TRBD2, each matching 5 bases. Germline CDR1 and CDR2: SGHTA and FQGTGA. The CDR3 is 15 amino acids. Trimming shortened V by 5 bases and J by 4 bases, and 17 bases separated the two germline ends. The CDR3, as DNA: TGTGCCAGCAGCCCCGGGGCAGGGAAAAGAGAGACCCAGTACTTC. Its protein is CASSPGAGKRETQYF.

This clonotype was found a few times. The chain recombines TRBV20-1 with TRBJ2-1; 14 bases agree with TRBD2. Germline V gene data show CDR1 as DFQATT and CDR2 as SNEGSKA (reference sequence). This CDR3 region has 18 residues. Germline trimming cut 6 bases from V and 0 bases from J; bases unmatched to any gene: 10. In DNA form, the CDR3 reads TGCAGTGCCTTGGGCGGGACTAGCGGGAGTAGCTCCTACAATGAGCAGTTCTTC. Amino acid sequence: CSALGGTSGSSSYNEQFF.

The chain employs TRBV20-1 and TRBJ2-3, with 9 bases identical to TRBD1. Germline V gene lookup returns CDR1 DFQATT and CDR2 SNEGSKA (reference sequence). With V trimmed by 4 bases and J by 5 bases, 4 bases remained unmatched. The length of the CDR3 is 13 residues. As DNA, the CDR3 is TGCAGTGCTACTAGGACAGGGGAAGATACGCAGTATTTT. Protein product: CSATRTGEDTQYF.

The V call is TRBV5-1, the J call TRBJ1-6, with 7 bases matching TRBD1. This CDR3 comprises 17 residues. CDR1 is SGHRS and CDR2 is YFSETQ in the germline V gene. V trimming: 4 bases; J trimming: 1 base; junction bases outside the gene matches: 8. CDR3 protein: CASSPDGRGSYNSPLHF. For the CDR3, the DNA is TGCGCCAGCAGCCCGGACGGCAGGGGGTCCTATAATTCACCCCTCCACTTT.

Many counts were recorded for this clonotype. V is TRBV7-2 and J is TRBJ2-2, with D perhaps matching TRBD2 (5 bases). This CDR3 has 15 amino acids. The germline CDR1 and CDR2 sequences are SGHTA and FQGNSA. V was shortened by 5 bases and J by 1 base, with 11 bases between the two germline ends. The CDR3 is CASSRVAWNTGELFF. In DNA, the CDR3 is TGTGCCAGCAGCCGAGTAGCGTGGAACACCGGGGAGCTGTTTTTT.

This clonotype was observed a handful of times. The DNA of the CDR3 is TGTGCCAGCAGCCAAGGAGCCCCCACAGATACGCAGTATTTT. Translating gives CASSQGAPTDTQYF. The chain is built from TRBV4-2 and TRBJ2-3; D call uncertain. The V end was cut by 1 base, the J end by 2 bases, with 7 bases between. From germline, CDR1 is LGHNA and CDR2 YNFKEQ. The CDR3 has 14 residues.

The sample holds many counts of this clonotype. The chain carries TRBV28 and TRBJ2-4; no definite D call. This CDR3 is built from 12 residues. Trimming pared 10 bases from V and 0 bases from J, leaving 7 bases between. Germline CDR1 reads MDHEN; CDR2 reads SYDVKM. The CDR3 region is CATSLAKNIQYF. DNA of the CDR3: TGTGCCACCAGCTTAGCCAAAAACATTCAGTACTTC. Full variable domain (remainder filled in from reference TRBV28 and TRBJ2-4): DVKVTQSSRYLVKRTGEKVFLECVQDMDHENMFWYRQDPGLGLRLIYFSYDVKMKEKGDIPEGYSVSREKKERFSLILESASTNQTSMYLCATSLAKNIQYFGAGTRLSVL.

This clonotype was seen only a few times. The chain carries TRBV6-1 and TRBJ1-1; D ambiguous. V was shortened by 4 bases and J by 0 bases, with 9 bases between the two germline ends. This CDR3 is 14 amino acids long. Germline V gene lookup returns CDR1 MNHNS and CDR2 SASEGT. DNA for the CDR3: TGTGCCAGCAGTGTCGGAGGCATGAACACTGAAGCTTTCTTT. It yields the protein CASSVGGMNTEAFF.

The chain is built from TRBV6-2 or TRBV6-3 and TRBJ2-1; D is uncertain. Per the germline V gene, CDR1 is MNHEY and CDR2 is SVGEGT. Trimming removed 3 bases from V and 0 bases from J, with 9 bases in between. This CDR3 comprises 15 residues. DNA of the CDR3: TGTGCCAGCAGTTATAGGCGTAGCTCCTACAATGAGCAGTTCTTC. It codes for CASSYRRSSYNEQFF.

V usage is TRBV15 and J usage is TRBJ2-3; TRBD2 is a possible D gene (5 bases). The ends were cut back, 5 bases at V and 5 bases at J, with 11 bases in the middle. Germline V gene lookup returns CDR1 LNHNV and CDR2 YYDKDF (reference sequence). This CDR3 is built from 13 residues. The CDR3 spells CATSVQRVDTQYF. The CDR3 DNA reads TGTGCCACCAGCGTGCAGAGGGTAGATACGCAGTATTTT. Supplemented by reference TRBV15 and TRBJ2-3, the full variable domain reads DAMVIQNPRYQVTQFGKPVTLSCSQTLNHNVMYWYQQKSSQAPKLLFHYYDKDFNNEADTPDNFQSRRPNTSFCFLDIRSPGLGDTAMYLCATSVQRVDTQYFGPGTRLTVL.

This chain joins TRBV5-1 and TRBJ2-5; D remains unclear. Germline CDR1 is SGHRS and CDR2 is YFSETQ. With 6 bases removed from V and 2 bases from J, the gap between germline ends came to 8 bases. This CDR3 comprises 12 residues. CDR3 DNA: TGCGCCAGCAAGAGAATACAAGAGACCCAGTACTTC. Protein sequence: CASKRIQETQYF.